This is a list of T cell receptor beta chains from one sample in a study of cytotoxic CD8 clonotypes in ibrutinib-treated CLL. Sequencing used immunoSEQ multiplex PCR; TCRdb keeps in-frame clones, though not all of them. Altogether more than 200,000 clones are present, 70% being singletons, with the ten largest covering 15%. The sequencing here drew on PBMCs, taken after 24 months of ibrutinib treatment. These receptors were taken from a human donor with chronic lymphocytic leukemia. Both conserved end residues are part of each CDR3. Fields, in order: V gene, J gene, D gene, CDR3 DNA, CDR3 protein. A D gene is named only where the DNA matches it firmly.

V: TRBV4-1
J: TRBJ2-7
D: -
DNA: TGCGCCAGCAGCCAAGTAGGGTCAGAGTCCTACGAGCAGTACTTC
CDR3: CASSQVGSESYEQYF

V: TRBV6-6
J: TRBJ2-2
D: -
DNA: TGTGCCAGCAGTTACTTGGACCCCACGAACACCGGGGAGCTGTTTTTT
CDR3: CASSYLDPTNTGELFF

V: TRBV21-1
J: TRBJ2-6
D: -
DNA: TGTGCCAGCAGCAAAGTGAGTCCGCAGGGGCTAACTGGGGCCAACGTCCTGACTTTC
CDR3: CASSKVSPQGLTGANVLTF

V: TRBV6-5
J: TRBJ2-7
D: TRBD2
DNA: TGTGCCAGCGGGCGGGAGCGAACGTCCGAGCAGTACTTC
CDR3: CASGRERTSEQYF

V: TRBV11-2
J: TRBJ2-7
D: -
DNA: TGTGCCAGCAGCTTACACGGGAGTGGGTCCTACGAGCAGTACTTC
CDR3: CASSLHGSGSYEQYF

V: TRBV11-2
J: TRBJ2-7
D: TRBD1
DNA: TGTGCCAGCAGCTTTAGGACAGGGTGGTCCTACGAGCAGTACTTC
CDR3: CASSFRTGWSYEQYF

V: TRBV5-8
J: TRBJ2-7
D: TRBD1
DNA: TGTGCCAGCAGCTTGAGACAGGGTATTCACGAGCAGTACTTC
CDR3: CASSLRQGIHEQYF

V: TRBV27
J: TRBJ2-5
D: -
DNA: TGTGCCAGCAGTTTAATGGCAAAAGGGGAAGAGACCCAGTACTTC
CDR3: CASSLMAKGEETQYF

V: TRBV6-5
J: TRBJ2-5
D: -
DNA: TGTGCCAGCAGTTACCCAGGTCAAGAGACCCAGTACTTC
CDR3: CASSYPGQETQYF

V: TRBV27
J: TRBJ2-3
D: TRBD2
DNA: TGTGCCAGCAGTTTATCGCACTTTAGCGGGAGCGGGGGTACGCAGTATTTT
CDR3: CASSLSHFSGSGGTQYF

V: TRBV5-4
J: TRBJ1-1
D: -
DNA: TGTGCCAGCAGCTCCATGGAGTGGCCGAACACTGAAGCTTTCTTT
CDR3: CASSSMEWPNTEAFF

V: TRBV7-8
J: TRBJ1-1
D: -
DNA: TGTGCCAGCAGCTTAGAGGCAGGGGTCACTGAAGCTTTCTTT
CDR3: CASSLEAGVTEAFF

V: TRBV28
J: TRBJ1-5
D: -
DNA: TGTGCCAGCAGTTTCAGCTCAATGGGGGGAAATCAGCCCCAGCATTTT
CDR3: CASSFSSMGGNQPQHF

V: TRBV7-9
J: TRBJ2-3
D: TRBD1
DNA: TGTGCCAGCAGGACGGGGACAGTGGTAACAGATACGCAGTATTTT
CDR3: CASRTGTVVTDTQYF

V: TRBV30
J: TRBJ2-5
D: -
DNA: TGTGCCTGGAGTGTAAACAGGGAAGAGACCCAGTACTTC
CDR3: CAWSVNREETQYF

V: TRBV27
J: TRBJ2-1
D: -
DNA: TGTGCCAGCAGTAGGGGAAAGCGAAGCGACAATGAGCAGTTCTTC
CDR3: CASSRGKRSDNEQFF

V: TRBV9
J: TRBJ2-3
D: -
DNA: TGTGCCAGCCAGGACCCATCCACAGATACGCAGTATTTT
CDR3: CASQDPSTDTQYF

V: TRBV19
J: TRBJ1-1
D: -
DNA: TGTGCCAGTAGCTTCTTTCAGGGGACTGAAGCTTTCTTT
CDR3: CASSFFQGTEAFF

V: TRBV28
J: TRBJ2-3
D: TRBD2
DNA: TGTGCCAGCAGTTTATTAGGGCGGGAGCAGGGTGGATCAAGCACAGATACGCAGTATTTT
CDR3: CASSLLGREQGGSSTDTQYF

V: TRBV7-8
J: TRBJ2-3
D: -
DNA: TGTGCCAGCAGCAGGGAGGACGGCACAGATACGCAGTATTTT
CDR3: CASSREDGTDTQYF

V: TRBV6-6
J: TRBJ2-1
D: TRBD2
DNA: TGTGCCAGCAGTGAGAGCGGGATTTACAATGAGCAGTTCTTC
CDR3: CASSESGIYNEQFF

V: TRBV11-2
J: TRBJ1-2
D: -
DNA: TGTGCCAGCAGCCGACACGGGGGATATGGCTATGGCTACACCTTC
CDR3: CASSRHGGYGYGYTF

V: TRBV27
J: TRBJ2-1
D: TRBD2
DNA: TGTGCCAGCAGGCCGGGACTAGCGGCTCCGTCTTCCTACAATGAGCAGTTCTTC
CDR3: CASRPGLAAPSSYNEQFF